The 13 T cell receptor beta chains below all came from one sample that was sequenced in a study of cytomegalovirus exposure and HLA in healthy donors. Amplification used 60 Vbeta primers and 13 Jbeta primers. TCRdb's copy holds only in-frame clones and misses some; the assay was immunoSEQ multiplex PCR. The data show 150,000 to 200,000 clones, with 85% seen just once and roughly 2.2% held by the top ten. The sequencing sample was made of PBMCs. The origin of the receptors is a man younger than 35 in good health and CMV-seropositive.

This clone has more than one count but fewer than ten. The chain employs TRBV23-1 and TRBJ2-3; 11 bases line up with TRBD2. TRBV23-1 is an ORF for which the function is uncertain. The CDR3 loop spans 17 amino acids. The J segment lost 6 bases and the V segment lost 5 bases, leaving 13 bases of the junction unmatched. CDR3 DNA: TGCGCCAGCAGTATCACTAGGGTAGCGGGGGGGCCCGATACGCAGTATTTT. Amino acid sequence: CASSITRVAGGPDTQYF.

V usage is TRBV12-5 and J usage is TRBJ2-4, with 9 bases aligning to TRBD1. The V gene end was trimmed by 4 bases and the J gene end by 2 bases; junction bases not matched to a gene: 6. Germline loops: CDR1 LGHNT, CDR2 FRNRAP. The CDR3 sequence is 16 residues long. The CDR3: CASGSWTGETKNIQYF. Written as DNA, the CDR3 is TGTGCTAGTGGTTCCTGGACAGGGGAAACCAAAAACATTCAGTACTTC.

This chain links TRBV9 with TRBJ1-1, with D possibly matching TRBD1 (5 bases). This CDR3 has 14 residues. V lost 1 base and J lost 4, with 11 bases in between. The germline V gene encodes CDR1 SGDLS and CDR2 YYNGEE. The CDR3: CASSVQTASTEAFF. CDR3 nucleotides: TGTGCCAGCAGCGTACAGACAGCCAGCACTGAAGCTTTCTTT.

This chain's CDR3 is CASSNLAINTQYF. CDR3 DNA: TGTGCCAGCAGCAACCTAGCTATTAATACGCAGTATTTT. The chain is built from TRBV5-6 and TRBJ2-3; D may be TRBD2 (5 bases). Germline CDR1 reads SGHDT; CDR2 reads YYEEEE. Trimming took 4 bases from V and 7 from J, leaving 13 bases between them. This CDR3 comprises 13 residues.

The rearrangement uses TRBV9 and TRBJ1-6, with 7 nucleotides matching TRBD1. The J segment lost 10 bases and the V segment lost 3 bases, leaving 4 bases of the junction unmatched. The CDR3 totals 13 residues. Germline V gene sequence: CDR1 SGDLS, CDR2 YYNGEE. CDR3 region: CASSGEGASPLHF. CDR3 in DNA: TGTGCCAGCAGCGGCGAGGGGGCCTCACCCCTCCACTTT. Supplemented by reference TRBV9 and TRBJ1-6, the full variable domain reads DSGVTQTPKHLITATGQRVTLRCSPRSGDLSVYWYQQSLDQGLQFLIQYYNGEERAKGNILERFSAQQFPDLHSELNLSSLELGDSALYFCASSGEGASPLHFGNGTRLTVT.

This chain links TRBV7-2 with TRBJ2-7; 8 bases map to TRBD2. V shed 1 base and J 7 bases; nucleotides not matched to a gene: 3. The CDR3 has 13 amino acids. The germline gives CDR1 SGHTA, CDR2 FQGNSA. The CDR3 region has the DNA TGTGCCAGCAGCTTAGTTTCGGGAGGGGAGCAGTACTTC. The encoded protein is CASSLVSGGEQYF.

The rearrangement joins TRBV5-1 to TRBJ2-7; 10 bases agree with TRBD1. Germline values: CDR1 SGHRS, CDR2 YFSETQ. This CDR3 spans 14 amino acids. The ends lost 2 bases at V and 7 bases at J; junction bases unmatched: 6. The CDR3 coding sequence is TGCGCCAGCAGCTTAGGGACAGGGGTGTTAGAGCAGTACTTC. Amino acid sequence: CASSLGTGVLEQYF.

This chain links TRBV2 with TRBJ1-2, with unresolved D. The CDR3 covers 14 residues. Germline V gene lookup returns CDR1 SNHLY and CDR2 FYNNEI. The ends were cut back, 7 bases at V and 0 bases at J, with 12 bases in the middle. Written as DNA, the CDR3 is TGTGCCAGCATCCCCCATGAGGCTAACTATGGCTACACCTTC. It translates to CASIPHEANYGYTF. Looking up the rest from reference TRBV2 and TRBJ1-2 gives the full variable domain: EPEVTQTPSHQVTQMGQEVILRCVPISNHLYFYWYRQILGQKVEFLVSFYNNEISEKSEIFDDQFSVERPDGSNFTLKIRSTKLEDSAMYFCASIPHEANYGYTFGSGTRLTVV.

The gene calls are TRBV9 and TRBJ2-3, with 7 bases lining up with TRBD2. CDR3 length: 13 residues. Germline V gives CDR1 SGDLS, CDR2 YYNGEE. The V segment lost 0 bases and the J segment 8 bases; nucleotides outside the gene matches: 3. The CDR3 is CASSVASGATQYF. The CDR3 region has the DNA TGTGCCAGCAGCGTAGCGAGCGGGGCTACGCAGTATTTT.

The chain couples TRBV30 to TRBJ1-2; a possible D gene is TRBD1 (5 bases). This CDR3 has 15 amino acids. The germline CDR1 and CDR2 sequences are GTSNPN and SVGIG (reference sequence). V lost 0 bases and J lost 8, with 19 bases in between. CDR3 region: CAWSVPPGHVTGYTF. The DNA for the CDR3 is TGTGCCTGGAGTGTACCCCCAGGACATGTAACCGGCTACACCTTC.

The rearrangement links TRBV5-1 to TRBJ2-2; D is uncertain. The V and J ends lost 0 bases and 4 bases respectively, with 10 bases between them. CDR3 size: 15 residues. Germline V gives CDR1 SGHRS, CDR2 YFSETQ. CDR3 amino acids: CASSLGSSGTGELFF. CDR3 nucleotide sequence: TGCGCCAGCAGCTTGGGTAGCTCGGGCACCGGGGAGCTGTTTTTT.

This clone was counted once. J is TRBJ2-7 and V is TRBV5-4, with TRBD1 identical over 11 bases. CDR1 and CDR2 from the germline V gene are SGHNT and YYREEE (reference sequence). J gave up 5 bases and V 3 bases, and 10 bases lay outside the gene matches. CDR3 size: 16 residues. This chain's CDR3 is CASSSTGGTGGNEQYF. The CDR3 nucleotides read TGTGCCAGCAGCTCCACCGGCGGGACAGGGGGGAACGAGCAGTACTTC.

The chain recombines TRBV10-3 with TRBJ2-7; D might be TRBD1 (6 bases). From germline, CDR1 is ENHRY and CDR2 SYGVKD. CDR3 length equals 14 residues. Trimming stripped 10 bases from V and 4 bases from J, with 20 bases between. The CDR3, as DNA: TGTGCCACGGAGAGGGACACGCTCGGGTACGAGCAGTACTTC. Its protein is CATERDTLGYEQYF.